What follows are 23 T cell receptor beta chains derived from one specimen sequenced in a study of control samples from healthy donors and cancer patients. Some clones are missing from TCRdb's copy, which holds only in-frame ones; the method was immunoSEQ multiplex PCR. The sample consists of about 65,000 clones, approximately 90% of them appearing once. What was sequenced was PBMCs. The receptors shown here come from a woman aged 50 to 65 with colorectal cancer.

CDR3 nucleotide sequence: TGTGCCAGCAGCTTAGTCCGTGTCTATGGGAACACCGGGGAGCTGTTTTTT. It translates to CASSLVRVYGNTGELFF. The chain employs TRBV7-8 and TRBJ2-2; D is undetermined. The CDR3 totals 17 residues. In germline, CDR1 is SGHVS, CDR2 FQNEAQ. V gave up 1 base and J gave up 1 base, with 13 bases separating them.

The chain couples TRBV6-6 to TRBJ1-5; maybe TRBD1 (6 bases). Trimming took off 10 bases at V and 7 bases at J, with 20 bases between the two ends. This CDR3 contains 14 residues. From germline, CDR1 is MNHNY and CDR2 SVGAGI (reference sequence). CDR3 sequence: CATWGSGEGQPQHF. CDR3 bases: TGTGCCACGTGGGGGTCAGGGGAGGGACAGCCCCAGCATTTT.

This rearrangement joins TRBV2 to TRBJ1-1; D unresolved. The germline V gene has CDR1 SNHLY and CDR2 FYNNEI. The CDR3 length is 12 residues. Trimming pared 8 bases from V and 6 bases from J, leaving 13 bases between. Written as DNA, the CDR3 is TGTGCCAGCTTTTCGATGAGCGCTGAAGCTTTCTTT. It specifies CASFSMSAEAFF.

The J gene is TRBJ1-4, the V gene TRBV2; D possibly corresponds to TRBD1 (5 bases). From germline, CDR1 is SNHLY and CDR2 FYNNEI. The CDR3 loop spans 17 amino acids. V shed 6 bases and J shed 0 bases, with 17 bases lying between them. The CDR3 DNA sequence: TGTGCCAGCAGATCAATTCCAGGGAGTGCAACTAATGAAAAACTGTTTTTT. Translated: CASRSIPGSATNEKLFF.

This rearrangement joins TRBV6-6 to TRBJ2-3; D unclear. From germline, CDR1 is MNHNY and CDR2 SVGAGI (reference sequence). With 8 bases removed from V and 2 bases from J, the gap between germline ends came to 5 bases. The CDR3 covers 11 residues. This chain's CDR3 is CASATTDTQYF. Written as DNA, the CDR3 is TGTGCCAGCGCCACCACAGATACGCAGTATTTT.

CDR3 sequence (DNA): TGTGCCAGCAGTGACTCCTTCTATAATTCACCCCTCCACTTT. Its protein product is CASSDSFYNSPLHF. The chain joins TRBV6-4 to TRBJ1-6; no reliable D call. V shed 0 bases and J shed 3 bases, with 3 bases lying between them. Germline V gene data show CDR1 as MRHNA and CDR2 as SNTAGT. CDR3 length: 14 amino acids.

This clone came up once. This chain uses TRBV5-1 with TRBJ2-3, with D perhaps given as TRBD1 or TRBD2 (5 bases each). Per germline, CDR1 SGHRS and CDR2 YFSETQ. With 6 bases removed from V and 2 bases from J, the gap between germline ends came to 22 bases. CDR3 length: 17 residues. The CDR3 loop is CASTEYGTGRNTDTQYF. CDR3 coding DNA: TGCGCCAGCACGGAATATGGGACGGGGCGGAACACAGATACGCAGTATTTT. Drawing the rest from reference TRBV5-1 and TRBJ2-3, the complete variable domain is KAGVTQTPRYLIKTRGQQVTLSCSPISGHRSVSWYQQTPGQGLQFLFEYFSETQRNKGNFPGRFSGRQFSNSRSEMNVSTLELGDSALYLCASTEYGTGRNTDTQYFGPGTRLTVL.

The chain joins TRBV7-8 to TRBJ2-7; 8 bases line up with TRBD2. The V segment lost 2 bases and the J segment 0 bases; nucleotides outside the gene matches: 3. The CDR3 is made up of 15 amino acids. The V gene's germline CDR1 is SGHVS and CDR2 FQNEAQ. CDR3 protein: CASSLSGGSSYEQYF. CDR3 nucleotides: TGTGCCAGCAGCTTAAGCGGGGGCAGCTCCTACGAGCAGTACTTC.

This chain links TRBV6-1 with TRBJ1-5; no firm D call. The germline CDR1 and CDR2 sequences are MNHNS and SASEGT. The CDR3 is 15 residues long. The germline V and J ends were trimmed by 2 bases and 1 base, with 9 bases remaining between them. The CDR3 spells CASSEKGSSNQPQHF. The CDR3 DNA is TGTGCCAGCAGTGAAAAAGGGTCCAGCAATCAGCCCCAGCATTTT.

The chain links TRBV18 to TRBJ2-7; 7 bases are a match to TRBD1. The ends lost 5 bases at V and 2 bases at J; junction bases unmatched: 9. There are 15 residues in the CDR3. Per germline, CDR1 KGHSH and CDR2 LQKENI. CDR3 sequence reads: CASSSTGTAAYEQYF. DNA of the CDR3: TGTGCCAGCTCATCAACCGGGACAGCAGCCTACGAGCAGTACTTC.

The J gene is TRBJ2-3, the V gene TRBV6-5; unclear D gene. CDR3 length equals 14 residues. Looked up from germline, CDR1 is MNHEY and CDR2 is SVGAGI. V dropped 6 bases and J dropped 6 bases, with 16 bases sitting between them. The CDR3 protein is CASRPIETGDTQYF. In DNA form, the CDR3 reads TGTGCCAGCAGGCCCATTGAGACTGGGGATACGCAGTATTTT.

The J gene is TRBJ2-7, the V gene TRBV7-2; D is unclear. Germline V gene sequence: CDR1 SGHTA, CDR2 FQGNSA. The CDR3 spans 12 residues. Trimming cost V 1 base and J 6 bases, with 7 bases left between them. Here the CDR3 reads CASSLVWVEQYF. The CDR3 nucleotides are TGTGCCAGCAGCTTAGTTTGGGTCGAGCAGTACTTC.

The chain combines TRBV6-5 with TRBJ1-1, with no clear D. V was shortened by 6 bases and J by 3 bases, with 11 bases between the two germline ends. The CDR3 runs to 13 residues. CDR1 and CDR2 from the germline V gene are MNHEY and SVGAGI. DNA for the CDR3: TGTGCCAGCAGACCTAGGACGGACACTGAAGCTTTCTTT. Translating gives CASRPRTDTEAFF.

The gene calls are TRBV10-3 and TRBJ1-4; D not resolved. V lost 8 bases, J lost 6 bases, and 13 bases lay in between. The germline CDR1 and CDR2 sequences are ENHRY and SYGVKD. The CDR3 totals 13 residues. The CDR3 loop reads CAIGQEDYEKLFF. For the CDR3, the DNA is TGTGCCATCGGCCAAGAAGATTATGAAAAACTGTTTTTT.

The V call is TRBV27, the J call TRBJ2-2; 7 bases fit TRBD1. V lost 3 bases, J lost 4 bases, and 14 bases stayed unmatched. CDR3 size: 18 residues. In germline, CDR1 is MNHEY, CDR2 SMNVEV (reference sequence). As DNA, the CDR3 is TGTGCCAGCAGTTTGGGGCAGGGGGAACCGGCTTTCACCGGGGAGCTGTTTTTT. As protein: CASSLGQGEPAFTGELFF.

This chain connects TRBV19 to TRBJ2-2; D is unclear. The V and J ends lost 10 bases and 7 bases respectively, with 16 bases between them. This CDR3 contains 13 residues. Germline loops: CDR1 LNHDA, CDR2 SQIVND (reference sequence). The CDR3 spells CATKGSTFGELFF. The CDR3 DNA reads TGTGCCACCAAAGGGTCTACTTTCGGGGAGCTGTTTTTT.

This sequence joins TRBV18 and TRBJ2-5; perhaps D is TRBD1 or TRBD2 (5 bases each). The CDR3 runs 16 residues. Germline values: CDR1 KGHSH, CDR2 LQKENI. V lost 1 base to trimming and J lost 5 bases, with 17 bases between them. The CDR3 loop reads CASSPRGLPITETQYF. Here the CDR3 DNA reads TGTGCCAGCTCACCACGGGGGTTGCCAATAACGGAGACCCAGTACTTC.

The rearrangement links TRBV9 to TRBJ2-3; 10 bases fit TRBD2. Germline-derived CDR1 and CDR2 are SGDLS and YYNGEE. The CDR3 length is 16 residues. J lost 3 bases, V lost 1 base, and 5 bases had no gene match. DNA of the CDR3: TGTGCCAGCAGCGTACCTTTACTAGCGGGAACAGATACGCAGTATTTT. Translation: CASSVPLLAGTDTQYF.

A single count supports this clone. J is TRBJ2-7 and V is TRBV5-6, with 10 bases identical to TRBD2. J gave up 4 bases and V 4 bases, and 14 bases lay outside the gene matches. Germline CDR1 SGHDT, CDR2 YYEEEE. There are 17 residues in the CDR3. Here the CDR3 DNA reads TGTGCCAGCAGCAATACTCTAGCGGGAGATGGGGAGTACGAGCAGTACTTC. Translation gives CASSNTLAGDGEYEQYF.

This clone is a singleton in its sample. The chain employs TRBV10-1 and TRBJ1-2; D uncertain. V was clipped by 0 bases and J by 8 bases, with 13 bases between them. This CDR3 has 14 amino acids. Germline CDR1 WNHNN, CDR2 SYGVQD (reference sequence). The CDR3 DNA is TGCGCCAGCAGTGAGTCTGGGAGAACTATGGGCTACACCTTC. Its protein is CASSESGRTMGYTF.

The chain joins TRBV30 to TRBJ2-7; the D gene could be TRBD1 or TRBD2 (5 bases each). From germline, CDR1 is GTSNPN and CDR2 SVGIG (reference sequence). The CDR3 is 16 amino acids. V lost 7 bases, J lost 3 bases, and 25 bases lay in between. The CDR3 coding sequence is TGTGCCTCCACCGGCGGGCCAGGGAGTGTGGGCTACGAGCAGTACTTC. It specifies CASTGGPGSVGYEQYF.

Only one count was recorded for this clone. The rearrangement uses TRBV2 and TRBJ1-2; TRBD1 might be the D (5 bases). The CDR3 totals 15 residues. The V end lost 4 bases, the J end lost 5 bases, and 17 bases lay between the germline ends. Germline-derived CDR1 and CDR2 are SNHLY and FYNNEI. CDR3 nucleotides: TGTGCCAGCAGTGTAGAAGGCAGGGAAGGGTATGGCTACACCTTC. Translating it yields CASSVEGREGYGYTF.

V and J are TRBV5-8 and TRBJ2-7; TRBD1 matches at 8 bases. CDR3 size: 14 residues. V trimming: 0 bases; J trimming: 9 bases; junction bases outside the gene matches: 8. From germline, CDR1 is SGHTS and CDR2 YDEGEE. The CDR3 here is CASSLDGTGVGQYF. The CDR3, as DNA: TGTGCCAGCAGCTTGGACGGGACAGGAGTGGGGCAGTACTTC.